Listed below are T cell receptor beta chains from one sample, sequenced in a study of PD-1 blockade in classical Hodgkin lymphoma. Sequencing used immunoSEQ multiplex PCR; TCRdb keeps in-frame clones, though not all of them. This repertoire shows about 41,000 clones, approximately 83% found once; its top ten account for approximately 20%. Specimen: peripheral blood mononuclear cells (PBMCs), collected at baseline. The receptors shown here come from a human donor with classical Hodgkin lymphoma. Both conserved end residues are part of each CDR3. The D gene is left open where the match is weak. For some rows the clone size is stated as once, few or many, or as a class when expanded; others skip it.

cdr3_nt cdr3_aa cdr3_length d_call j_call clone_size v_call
TGTGCCAGCAGTTTCGGAGACAGAGACAATCAGCCCCAGCATTTT CASSFGDRDNQPQHF 15 - TRBJ1-5 many TRBV28
TGTGCCAGCAGCACCGGACGGTCGAACTATGGCTACACCTTC CASSTGRSNYGYTF 14 - TRBJ1-2 - TRBV11-1
TGTGCCAGCTCCGAGCGCGACCCTCAAGCCGGGGAGCTGTTTTTT CASSERDPQAGELFF 15 - TRBJ2-2 - TRBV2
TGTGCCAGTTCACTAGCGGGAGGGTACTACGAGCAGTACTTC CASSLAGGYYEQYF 14 TRBD2 TRBJ2-7 - TRBV19
TGTGCCAGCAGTTACGGGAACCTCGTGAAGACCCAGTACTTC CASSYGNLVKTQYF 14 - TRBJ2-5 - TRBV6-6
TGTGCCAGCAGTTTATCGAACAGGGAGGGCTATGGCTACACCTTC CASSLSNREGYGYTF 15 - TRBJ1-2 - TRBV27
TGTGCCAGTAGTACCAGGGACGGCTCCTGCGAGCAGTACTTC CASSTRDGSCEQYF 14 - TRBJ2-7 - TRBV19
TGCGCCAGCAGCTTGGGTCCAGCGGGCTACTACGAGCAGTACTTC CASSLGPAGYYEQYF 15 - TRBJ2-7 - TRBV5-1
TGTGCCAGCAGCTTACGTACCCGGGGGTACGAGCAGTACTTC CASSLRTRGYEQYF 14 - TRBJ2-7 - TRBV7-3
TGTGCCAGCACTAAGGGGCAGGGCAATCAGCCCCAGCATTTT CASTKGQGNQPQHF 14 - TRBJ1-5 - TRBV6-6
TGTGCCAGCAGCCAAGGGGGGACAGCGAACACCGGGGAGCTGTTTTTT CASSQGGTANTGELFF 16 TRBD1 TRBJ2-2 - TRBV14
TGTGCCAGCAGGGAACAGAGGACCCAGTACTTC CASREQRTQYF 11 - TRBJ2-5 - TRBV6-6
TGTGCCAGCAGCTTGGGGGGTAGCGGGTCCATCTACGAGCAGTACTTC CASSLGGSGSIYEQYF 16 TRBD2 TRBJ2-7 - TRBV5-5
TGTGCCAGCAGCTTAGTTTTCGGCAACTACGAGCAGTACTTC CASSLVFGNYEQYF 14 - TRBJ2-7 - TRBV7-2
TGTGCCATCAGTGATGAAGGGATGGCCGATGAGCAGTTCTTC CAISDEGMADEQFF 14 - TRBJ2-1 - TRBV10-3
TGTGCCAGCAGCCCGACCCATACCTCTGGGGCCAACGTCCTGACTTTC CASSPTHTSGANVLTF 16 - TRBJ2-6 - TRBV7-9